This T cell receptor beta chain was obtained from a study of T-cell memory formation after mild COVID-19. On the study more broadly: TCR clusters showed largely donor specificity. Findings and limits, study-wide: While clones contracting from day 15 to 85 were balanced between CD4 and CD8, later expanders leaned CD4+.

The junction had 6 bases not matched to a gene; V was cut back by 4 bases and J by 5 bases. Germline CDR1 LGHDT, CDR2 YNNKEL (reference sequence). The CDR3 covers 14 residues. As concerns this clonotype: What it binds is unknown.

After 5'RACE with constant-segment primers, TCR alpha and TCR beta cDNA libraries carrying sample barcodes and UMIs were obtained. TCRdb reprocessed the 5' RACE reads via MiXCR and lists one record per CDR3 protein. Counted here are roughly 250,000 distinct CDR3 sequences, 16% occurring once; the ten biggest clones make up approximately 20%. The sequence derives from a young man who had mild COVID-19 (a few samples of this study predate the infection). Cell type and time point are not known. Sample: PBMCs or a T cell subset sorted from them (not recorded which). The chain uses TRBV3-1 and TRBJ1-2; 8 bases fit TRBD1. CDR3 nucleotides: TGTGCCAGCAGCCCACGGACAGGGAGATATGGCTACACCTTC. Its translation: CASSPRTGRYGYTF.